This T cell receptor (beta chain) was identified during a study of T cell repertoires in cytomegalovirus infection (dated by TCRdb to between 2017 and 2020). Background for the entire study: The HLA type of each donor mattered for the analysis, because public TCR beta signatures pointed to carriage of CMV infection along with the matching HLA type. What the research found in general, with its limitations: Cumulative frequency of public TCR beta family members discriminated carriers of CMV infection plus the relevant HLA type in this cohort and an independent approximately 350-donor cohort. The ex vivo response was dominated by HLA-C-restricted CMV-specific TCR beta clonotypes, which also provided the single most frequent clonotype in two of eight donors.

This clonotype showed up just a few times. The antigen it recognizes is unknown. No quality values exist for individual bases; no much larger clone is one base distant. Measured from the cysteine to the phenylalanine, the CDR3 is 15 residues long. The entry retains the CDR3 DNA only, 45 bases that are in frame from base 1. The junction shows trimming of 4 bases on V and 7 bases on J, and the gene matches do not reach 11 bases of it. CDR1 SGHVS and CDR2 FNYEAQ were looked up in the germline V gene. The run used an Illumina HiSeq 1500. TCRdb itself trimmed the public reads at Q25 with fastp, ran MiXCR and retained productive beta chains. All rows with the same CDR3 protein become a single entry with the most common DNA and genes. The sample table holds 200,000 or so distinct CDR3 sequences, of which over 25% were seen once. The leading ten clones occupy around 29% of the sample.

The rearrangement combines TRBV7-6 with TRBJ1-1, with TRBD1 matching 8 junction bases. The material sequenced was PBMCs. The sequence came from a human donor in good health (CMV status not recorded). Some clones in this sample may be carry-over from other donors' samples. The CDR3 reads CASSSLDRARGEAFF. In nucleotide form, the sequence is TGTGCCAGCAGCTCGCTGGACAGGGCAAGGGGTGAAGCTTTCTTT.